The 10 T cell receptor beta chains below were found in one sample sequenced in a study of T cell responses to AZD1222 COVID-19 vaccine. Using immunoSEQ multiplex PCR, the repertoire was profiled, and TCRdb retains in-frame clones only, with some absent. The profile covers roughly 97,000 clones, with over 90% appearing a single time and less than 5% taken by the ten largest. The sequencing used peripheral blood, collected on day 0 of AZD1222 vaccination. The receptors were sampled from an adult in good health.

The V call is TRBV5-4, the J call TRBJ2-3, with 7 positions matching TRBD2. CDR1 SGHNT and CDR2 YYREEE come from the germline V gene (reference sequence). The junction had 3 bases not matched to a gene; V was cut back by 1 base and J by 4 bases. The CDR3 has 14 amino acids. In nucleotides, the CDR3 is TGTGCCAGCAGCTTGCCCACTAGCGCAGATACGCAGTATTTT. Encoded protein: CASSLPTSADTQYF.

DNA of the CDR3: TGTGCCAGTAGTACCCAAGGACTAGCGGGAGGTACTACTAGCACAGATACGCAGTATTTT. Translation gives CASSTQGLAGGTTSTDTQYF. J is TRBJ2-3 and V is TRBV19, with 14 bases matching TRBD2. V was clipped by 4 bases and J by 0 bases; unmatched bases: 12. Germline lookup yields CDR1 LNHDA and CDR2 SQIVND (reference sequence). This CDR3 comprises 20 residues. The complete variable domain, with remaining parts taken from reference TRBV19 and TRBJ2-3, reads DGGITQSPKYLFRKEGQNVTLSCEQNLNHDAMYWYRQDPGQGLRLIYYSQIVNDFQKGDIAEGYSVSREKKESFPLTVTSAQKNPTAFYLCASSTQGLAGGTTSTDTQYFGPGTRLTVL.

The chain is built from TRBV5-8 and TRBJ1-5; 8 positions agree with TRBD1. This CDR3 is built from 14 residues. J was trimmed by 7 bases and V by 2 bases; bases with no gene match: 5. Per the germline V gene, CDR1 is SGHTS and CDR2 is YDEGEE. The CDR3 loop is CASSLGQGWQPQHF. The CDR3 DNA is TGTGCCAGCAGCTTAGGACAGGGATGGCAGCCCCAGCATTTT.

This clone was picked up one time. V and J are TRBV30 and TRBJ1-2; 9 nucleotides match TRBD1. V lost 3 bases, J lost 4 bases, and 9 bases stayed unmatched. Germline V CDR1 and CDR2: GTSNPN, SVGIG (reference sequence). This CDR3 has 15 residues. The CDR3, as DNA: TGTGCCTGGAGCCTACCGGGACAGGGTAGCTATGGCTACACCTTC. Amino acid sequence: CAWSLPGQGSYGYTF.

The chain recombines TRBV30 with TRBJ1-2, with 7 bases that match TRBD1. V lost 1 base and J lost 8; bases outside the gene matches: 16. The CDR3 covers 16 residues. CDR1 is GTSNPN, CDR2 SVGIG, per germline (reference sequence). CDR3 coding DNA: TGTGCCTGGAGTGGGACGGACAGGAGCACGTCCTTCGGCTACACCTTC. Protein product: CAWSGTDRSTSFGYTF.

This chain's CDR3 is CASSSMAGANVLTF. CDR3 coding DNA: TGCGCCAGCAGCTCGATGGCAGGGGCCAACGTCCTGACTTTC. The rearrangement links TRBV5-1 to TRBJ2-6; no definite D call. Germline V gene data show CDR1 as SGHRS and CDR2 as YFSETQ. The CDR3 loop spans 14 amino acids. The germline V and J ends were trimmed by 3 bases and 4 bases, with 8 bases remaining between them. Combining the CDR3 with reference TRBV5-1 and TRBJ2-6 gives the whole variable domain KAGVTQTPRYLIKTRGQQVTLSCSPISGHRSVSWYQQTPGQGLQFLFEYFSETQRNKGNFPGRFSGRQFSNSRSEMNVSTLELGDSALYLCASSSMAGANVLTFGAGSRLTVL.

A remark on this clone: Other nucleotide sequences in the sample specify the same CDR3. This sequence joins TRBV19 and TRBJ1-5; D is possibly TRBD1 (5 bases). Trimming pared 4 bases from V and 7 bases from J, leaving 11 bases between. This CDR3 contains 13 residues. Looked up from germline, CDR1 is LNHDA and CDR2 is SQIVND (reference sequence). The CDR3 nucleotides are TGTGCCAGTAGTACGCCTGGGGGACAGCCCCAGCATTTT. This codes for CASSTPGGQPQHF.

The genes are TRBV4-1 and TRBJ2-3, with 7 bases fitting TRBD2. V lost 3 bases to trimming and J lost 2 bases; unmatched junction nucleotides: 14. The CDR3 is 18 residues long. The germline V gene encodes CDR1 MGHRA and CDR2 YSYEKL. CDR3 bases: TGCGCCAGCAGCCATACTCGAAGACTAGCTGAGTACACAGATACGCAGTATTTT. Translation gives CASSHTRRLAEYTDTQYF.

This chain connects TRBV29-1 to TRBJ2-7; 11 nucleotides line up with TRBD2. J gave up 5 bases and V 5 bases, and 5 bases lay outside the gene matches. Germline-derived CDR1 and CDR2 are SQVTM and ANQGSEA. The CDR3 runs to 13 residues. CDR3 sequence (DNA): TGCAGCGTTATAGCGGGAGGGACCCACGAGCAGTACTTC. Translation gives CSVIAGGTHEQYF.

The chain recombines TRBV4-2 with TRBJ2-3, with D tentatively TRBD1 or TRBD2 (6 bases each). The CDR3 runs to 16 residues. Germline V gives CDR1 LGHNA, CDR2 YNFKEQ. Trimming shortened V by 4 bases and J by 0 bases, and 14 bases separated the two germline ends. CDR3 DNA sequence: TGTGCCAGCAGCCTAAAGACGGGGGCTAGCACAGATACGCAGTATTTT. Translation: CASSLKTGASTDTQYF.